The 9 T cell receptor beta chains listed next were all sequenced from one sample in a study of identical twins. TCRdb redid the calling of the 5' RACE reads with MiXCR, one entry per CDR3 protein. In the table there are 1.5 million to 2 million distinct CDR3 sequences, about 31% of which are singletons. Specimen: cord blood. The origin of the receptors is a newborn girl in good health.

This clonotype was recorded a few times. The chain recombines TRBV10-2 with TRBJ1-3; D call uncertain. The V gene's germline CDR1 is WSHSY and CDR2 SAAADI. V was pared by 0 bases and J by 2 bases, with 17 bases between. The CDR3 extends over 18 amino acids. In DNA form, the CDR3 reads TGCGCCAGCAGTGAGTCGGTCTTACAGAGTTTTGCTGGAAACACCATATATTTT. Protein sequence: CASSESVLQSFAGNTIYF.

This clonotype was seen a handful of times. The chain employs TRBV7-8 and TRBJ2-5; 9 bases map to TRBD2. V was clipped by 4 bases and J by 2 bases; unmatched bases: 8. This CDR3 has 16 amino acids. Germline V lookup: CDR1 SGHVS, CDR2 FQNEAQ. CDR3 sequence reads: CASSWVSSGVQETQYF. In DNA, the CDR3 is TGTGCCAGCAGCTGGGTTTCTAGCGGGGTTCAAGAGACCCAGTACTTC.

As to this clonotype: A much larger clonotype is one base distant, so this may be a read error. The chain uses TRBV4-2 and TRBJ2-7; D not resolved. The germline V gene encodes CDR1 LGHNA and CDR2 YNFKEQ. Trimming pared 0 bases from V and 2 bases from J, leaving 8 bases between. There are 14 residues in the CDR3. The CDR3 DNA follows: TGTGCCAGCAGCCAAGATAGCCGGACCTACGAGCAGTACTTC. It is translated as CASSQDSRTYEQYF.

This clonotype has just a few counts. At one end the junction does not follow the germline gene, possibly because of a read error. The chain carries TRBV20-1 and TRBJ2-1; D perhaps matches TRBD2 (6 bases). The germline gives CDR1 DFQATT, CDR2 SNEGSKA (reference sequence). There are 13 residues in the CDR3. The CDR3 protein is CSAPRDSHNEQFF. The CDR3 coding sequence is TGCAGTGCTCCACGGGACTCCCACAATGAGCAGTTCTTC.

This rearrangement joins TRBV12-3 or TRBV12-4 to TRBJ1-2; D is uncertain. The V end was cut by 2 bases, the J end by 8 bases, with 9 bases between. CDR3 length equals 12 residues. The CDR3 nucleotides read TGTGCCAGCAGTTTACGGGCCGCCGGCTACACCTTC. Its translation is CASSLRAAGYTF.

The V and J genes are TRBV5-1 and TRBJ2-3; D possibly corresponds to TRBD2 (6 bases). Between the trimmed V and J ends, which lost 4 bases and 6 bases, there was a span of 15 bases. This CDR3 has 14 residues. CDR1 is SGHRS, CDR2 YFSETQ, per germline. CDR3: CASSRRVGQDTQYF. The DNA of the CDR3 is TGCGCCAGCAGCCGGAGGGTAGGGCAGGATACGCAGTATTTT.

CDR3 loop: CSAHHPAEGPTYEQYF. CDR3 sequence (DNA): TGCAGTGCCCATCACCCTGCTGAGGGCCCCACCTACGAGCAGTACTTC. The rearrangement joins TRBV20-1 to TRBJ2-7, with D possibly matching TRBD2 (5 bases). Trimming pared 6 bases from V and 2 bases from J, leaving 23 bases between. Germline V gene data show CDR1 as DFQATT and CDR2 as SNEGSKA (reference sequence). The CDR3 has 16 residues.

Only a few counts were recorded for this clonotype. The V call is TRBV24-1, the J call TRBJ2-1, with 7 bases that match TRBD1. Germline V gives CDR1 KGHDR, CDR2 SFDVKD. The V gene end was trimmed by 4 bases and the J gene end by 0 bases; junction bases not matched to a gene: 8. The CDR3 has 17 residues. The CDR3 sequence is CATSDGLRGSSYNEQFF. The DNA of the CDR3 is TGTGCCACCAGTGACGGGCTCAGGGGGAGCTCCTACAATGAGCAGTTCTTC.

The rearrangement uses TRBV28 and TRBJ1-5; 7 bases fit TRBD1. The V and J ends lost 1 base and 0 bases, in that order; junction bases with no gene match: 12. CDR1 and CDR2 from the germline V gene are MDHEN and SYDVKM. CDR3 length: 19 amino acids. CDR3 protein: CASSLFTGVFSYSNQPQHF. CDR3 sequence (DNA): TGTGCCAGCAGTTTATTTACAGGGGTATTCAGTTATAGCAATCAGCCCCAGCATTTT. Combining the CDR3 with reference TRBV28 and TRBJ1-5 gives the whole variable domain DVKVTQSSRYLVKRTGEKVFLECVQDMDHENMFWYRQDPGLGLRLIYFSYDVKMKEKGDIPEGYSVSREKKERFSLILESASTNQTSMYLCASSLFTGVFSYSNQPQHFGDGTRLSIL.